Listed below are T cell receptor beta chains from one sample, sequenced in a study of cytomegalovirus exposure and HLA in healthy donors. The protocol was immunoSEQ multiplex PCR, while the TCRdb copy is restricted to in-frame clones and leaves out a portion. The sample carries about 100,000 clones, around 85% recorded once. The sample was PBMCs. All receptors derive from a man aged 40-50 years in good health and CMV-seropositive. The CDR3 runs from the conserved cysteine through the conserved F or W. Each record gives: J gene, V gene, D gene, clone size, CDR3 protein, CDR3 DNA. D genes are given only for firm matches. Clone size is not always given. Where it is, it says once, few, many or a class for expanded clones.

>TRBJ2-1|TRBV9|TRBD1|-
CASSVTGTVNEQFF
TGTGCCAGCAGCGTAACCGGGACAGTCAATGAGCAGTTCTTC
>TRBJ1-4|TRBV15|-|-
CATSRGGGNEKLFF
TGTGCCACCAGCAGAGGGGGAGGGAATGAAAAACTGTTTTTT
>TRBJ2-5|TRBV27|TRBD2|-
CASATSGARKTQYF
TGTGCCAGCGCAACTAGCGGGGCGAGGAAGACCCAGTACTTC
>TRBJ2-5|TRBV5-8|-|-
CASSLGFSRETQYF
TGTGCCAGCAGCTTGGGCTTTTCGAGAGAGACCCAGTACTTC
>TRBJ1-5|TRBV30|-|once
CAWSVKGPGQPQHF
TGTGCCTGGAGTGTAAAGGGGCCCGGTCAGCCCCAGCATTTT
>TRBJ1-4|TRBV9|-|-
CASSVELAGKLFF
TGTGCCAGCAGCGTAGAACTGGCAGGCAAACTGTTTTTT
>TRBJ1-2|TRBV4-2|TRBD1|few
CASSQGLGGTPNYGYTF
TGTGCCAGCAGCCAAGGGTTAGGGGGCACACCTAACTATGGCTACACCTTC
>TRBJ1-1|TRBV5-1|TRBD1|-
CASSTRDREYGAFF
TGCGCCAGCAGCACCCGGGACAGGGAGTATGGAGCTTTCTTT
>TRBJ1-4|TRBV18|-|-
CASSPRDTVFEKLFF
TGTGCCAGCTCACCACGGGACACGGTATTCGAAAAACTGTTTTTT
>TRBJ1-2|TRBV30|-|-
CAWSGGNGYTF
TGTGCCTGGAGTGGAGGGAACGGCTACACCTTC
>TRBJ1-2|TRBV9|TRBD1|-
CASSRRDSNPYGYTF
TGTGCCAGCAGCAGACGGGACAGCAATCCCTATGGCTACACCTTC
>TRBJ2-1|TRBV11-1|TRBD2|-
CASSFYSGGFGDEQFF
TGTGCCAGCAGCTTTTATAGCGGGGGTTTTGGGGATGAGCAGTTCTTC
>TRBJ1-1|TRBV10-3|-|few
CAIRSHSMNTEAFF
TGTGCCATCAGGTCACATAGCATGAACACTGAAGCTTTCTTT
>TRBJ2-3|TRBV5-6|TRBD2|-
CASSRGLAGVIGTDTQYF
TGTGCCAGCAGCCGTGGACTAGCGGGAGTGATAGGTACAGATACGCAGTATTTT
>TRBJ1-1|TRBV4-1|-|few
CASSQAGSMNTEAFF
TGCGCCAGCAGCCAGGCAGGGTCCATGAACACTGAAGCTTTCTTT
>TRBJ2-7|TRBV2|TRBD1|-
CASSGQGDLSSYEQYF
TGTGCCAGCAGCGGACAGGGGGACTTGAGCTCCTACGAGCAGTACTTC
>TRBJ1-4|TRBV11-2|-|-
CASSYGSSTNEKLFF
TGTGCCAGCAGTTACGGGTCCTCAACTAATGAAAAACTGTTTTTT
>TRBJ2-1|TRBV25-1|TRBD2|-
CASSEAAGVLYNEQFF
TGTGCCAGCAGTGAAGCGGCGGGAGTACTCTACAATGAGCAGTTCTTC
>TRBJ1-2|TRBV11-2|-|-
CASSVTGGGRDGYTF
TGCGCCAGCAGCGTGACTGGGGGGGGGCGCGATGGCTACACCTTC
>TRBJ2-7|TRBV5-1|-|-
CASSLEGAYEQYF
TGCGCCAGCAGCTTGGAAGGGGCCTACGAGCAGTACTTC
>TRBJ2-1|TRBV10-3|TRBD2|-
CATSSGNSEQFF
TGTGCCACCTCTAGCGGGAACAGTGAGCAGTTCTTC
>TRBJ2-3|TRBV5-1|-|-
CASSLAVGSDTQYF
TGCGCCAGCAGCTTGGCCGTGGGGAGCGATACGCAGTATTTT
>TRBJ1-2|TRBV5-5|-|once
CASSSSILRAYGYTF
TGTGCCAGCAGCTCTTCCATCCTGAGGGCCTATGGCTACACCTTC
>TRBJ1-2|TRBV7-6|TRBD1|-
CASSSRDRAEGYGYTF
TGTGCCAGCAGCTCCCGGGACAGGGCCGAGGGCTATGGCTACACCTTC
>TRBJ1-2|TRBV6-1|TRBD1|-
CASQRSTGASGYTF
TGTGCCAGCCAAAGATCGACAGGGGCTAGTGGCTACACCTTC
>TRBJ1-3|TRBV28|-|-
CASSGGASSGNTIYF
TGTGCCAGCAGTGGCGGGGCCAGCTCTGGAAACACCATATATTTT
>TRBJ2-2|TRBV28|-|-
CASTGQRGSNTGELFF
TGTGCCAGCACCGGACAGCGAGGGTCGAACACCGGGGAGCTGTTTTTT
>TRBJ2-3|TRBV5-1|-|-
CASSLRGTVTTDTQYF
TGCGCCAGCAGCTTAAGGGGGACCGTGACCACAGATACGCAGTATTTT
>TRBJ2-1|TRBV27|-|-
CASRPTTLNEQFF
TGTGCCAGCAGGCCGACTACGCTCAATGAGCAGTTCTTC
>TRBJ2-1|TRBV10-2|TRBD2|-
CASSGGLADLYNEQFF
TGCGCCAGCAGTGGGGGACTAGCGGATCTCTACAATGAGCAGTTCTTC
>TRBJ2-1|TRBV7-7|TRBD1|-
CASSLRTGDNEQFF
TGTGCTAGCAGCTTACGGACAGGGGACAATGAGCAGTTCTTC
>TRBJ1-2|TRBV29-1|-|-
CSVYGTQGGQYGYTF
TGCAGCGTATACGGGACCCAGGGAGGACAATATGGCTACACCTTC
>TRBJ2-7|TRBV5-8|TRBD2|-
CASRGSSGSYEQYF
TGTGCCAGCAGGGGGTCTAGCGGGAGTTACGAGCAGTACTTC
>TRBJ1-1|TRBV5-8|-|-
CASSFRGEAFF
TGTGCCAGCAGCTTCAGGGGTGAAGCTTTCTTT
>TRBJ1-3|TRBV6-1|-|-
CASSESVDSGNTIYF
TGTGCCAGCAGTGAAAGTGTGGACAGTGGAAACACCATATATTTT
>TRBJ1-2|TRBV7-3|-|-
CASSETRHAYGYTF
TGTGCCAGCAGCGAAACCCGACATGCCTATGGCTACACCTTC
>TRBJ2-7|TRBV19|TRBD1|-
CASSRATGARYEQYF
TGTGCCAGTAGTCGAGCGACAGGGGCAAGGTACGAGCAGTACTTC
>TRBJ2-5|TRBV6-6|-|-
CASSRLGLKETQYF
TGTGCCAGCAGTCGCCTCGGACTGAAAGAGACCCAGTACTTC
>TRBJ1-1|TRBV4-1|-|few
CASSSVSGDGNTEAFF
TGCGCCAGCAGTAGTGTTTCAGGGGACGGTAACACTGAAGCTTTCTTT
>TRBJ1-3|TRBV5-1|-|-
CASSLTASSGNTIYF
TGCGCCAGCAGCTTGACTGCAAGCTCTGGAAACACCATATATTTT
>TRBJ2-5|TRBV9|-|-
CASSVLPGGGETQYF
TGTGCCAGCAGCGTCTTACCCGGGGGAGGCGAGACCCAGTACTTC
>TRBJ2-1|TRBV28|TRBD2|-
CASSTPLAGFSSYNEQFF
TGTGCCAGCAGTACACCTTTAGCGGGATTTAGCTCCTACAATGAGCAGTTCTTC